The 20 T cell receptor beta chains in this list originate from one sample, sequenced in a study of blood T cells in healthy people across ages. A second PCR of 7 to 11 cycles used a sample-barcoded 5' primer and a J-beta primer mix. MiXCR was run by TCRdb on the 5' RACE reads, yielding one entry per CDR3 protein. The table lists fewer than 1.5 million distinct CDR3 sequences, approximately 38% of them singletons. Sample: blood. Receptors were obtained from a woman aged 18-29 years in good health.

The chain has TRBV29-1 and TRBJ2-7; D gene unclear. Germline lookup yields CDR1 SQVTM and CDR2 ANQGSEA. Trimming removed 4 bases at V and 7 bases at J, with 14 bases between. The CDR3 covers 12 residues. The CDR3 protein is CSVATQYNEQYF. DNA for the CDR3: TGCAGCGTTGCGACTCAATACAATGAGCAGTACTTC.

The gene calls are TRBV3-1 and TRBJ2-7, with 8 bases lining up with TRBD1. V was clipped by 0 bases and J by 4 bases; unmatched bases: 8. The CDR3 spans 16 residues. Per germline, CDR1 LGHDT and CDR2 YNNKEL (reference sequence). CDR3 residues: CASSQDMGTGSYEQYF. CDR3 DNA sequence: TGTGCCAGCAGCCAAGATATGGGGACAGGCTCTTACGAGCAGTACTTC.

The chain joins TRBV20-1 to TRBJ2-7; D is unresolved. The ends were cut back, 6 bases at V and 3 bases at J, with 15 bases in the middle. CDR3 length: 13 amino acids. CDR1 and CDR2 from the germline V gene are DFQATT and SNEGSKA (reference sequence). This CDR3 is CSAQKEPLYEQYF. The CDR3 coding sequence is TGCAGTGCACAGAAGGAGCCTCTCTACGAGCAGTACTTC.

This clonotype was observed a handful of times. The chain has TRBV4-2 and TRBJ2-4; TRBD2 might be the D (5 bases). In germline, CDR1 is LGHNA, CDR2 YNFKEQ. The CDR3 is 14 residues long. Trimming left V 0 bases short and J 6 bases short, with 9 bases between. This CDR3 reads CASSQEEDGNIQYF. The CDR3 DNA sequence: TGTGCCAGCAGCCAAGAGGAGGATGGAAACATTCAGTACTTC.

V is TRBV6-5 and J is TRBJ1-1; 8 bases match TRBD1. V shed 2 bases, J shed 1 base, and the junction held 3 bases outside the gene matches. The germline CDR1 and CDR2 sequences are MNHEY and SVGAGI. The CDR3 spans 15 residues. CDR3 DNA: TGTGCCAGCAGTTACGGGGACAGGAGGAACACTGAAGCTTTCTTT. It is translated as CASSYGDRRNTEAFF.

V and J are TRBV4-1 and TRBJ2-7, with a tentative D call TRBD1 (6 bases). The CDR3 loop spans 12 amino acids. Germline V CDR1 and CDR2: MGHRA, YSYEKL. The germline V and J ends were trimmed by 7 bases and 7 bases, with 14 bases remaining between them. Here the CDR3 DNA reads TGCGCCAGCAACCCCAGGGGAGAGGAGCAGTACTTC. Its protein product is CASNPRGEEQYF.

The CDR3: CASSEAFVGGYTF. The CDR3 coding sequence is TGTGCCAGCAGTGAGGCCTTCGTGGGTGGCTACACCTTC. The V call is TRBV25-1, the J call TRBJ1-2; D gene unclear. The CDR3 is made up of 13 amino acids. Germline lookup yields CDR1 MGHDK and CDR2 SYGVNS. The V end lost 3 bases, the J end lost 7 bases, and 12 bases lay between the germline ends.

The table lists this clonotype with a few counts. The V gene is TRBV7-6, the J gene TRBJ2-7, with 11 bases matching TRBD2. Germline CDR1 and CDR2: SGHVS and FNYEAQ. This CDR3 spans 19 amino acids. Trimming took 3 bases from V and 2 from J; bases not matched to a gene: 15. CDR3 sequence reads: CASSFFPGLAAQRTYEQYF. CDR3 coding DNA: TGTGCCAGCAGCTTCTTCCCGGGACTAGCGGCCCAGAGAACCTACGAGCAGTACTTC.

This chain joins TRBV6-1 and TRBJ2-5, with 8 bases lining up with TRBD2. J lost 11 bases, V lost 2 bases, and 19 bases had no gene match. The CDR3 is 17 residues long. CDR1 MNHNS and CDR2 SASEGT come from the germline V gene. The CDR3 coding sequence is TGTGCCAGCAGTGAAAAGGCGGTACTAGCGGCCGACAATGAGCAGTACTTC. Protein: CASSEKAVLAADNEQYF.

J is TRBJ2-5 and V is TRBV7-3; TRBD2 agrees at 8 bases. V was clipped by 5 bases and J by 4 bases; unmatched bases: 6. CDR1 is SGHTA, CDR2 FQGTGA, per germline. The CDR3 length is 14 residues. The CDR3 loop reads CASSRGTSGETQYF. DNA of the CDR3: TGTGCCAGCAGCCGAGGAACTAGCGGAGAGACCCAGTACTTC. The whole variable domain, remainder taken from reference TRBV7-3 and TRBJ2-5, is GAGVSQTPSNKVTEKGKYVELRCDPISGHTALYWYRQSLGQGPEFLIYFQGTGAADDSGLPNDRFFAVRPEGSVSTLKIQRTERGDSAVYLCASSRGTSGETQYFGPGTRLLVL.

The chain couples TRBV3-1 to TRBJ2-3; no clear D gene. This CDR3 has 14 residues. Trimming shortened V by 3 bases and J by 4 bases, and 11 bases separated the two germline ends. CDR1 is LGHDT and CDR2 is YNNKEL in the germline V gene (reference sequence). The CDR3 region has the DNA TGTGCCAGCAGCCACGGCGGAAGCCCAGATACGCAGTATTTT. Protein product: CASSHGGSPDTQYF.

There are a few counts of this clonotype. CDR3 coding DNA: TGCAGTGCTCACTCCCCCGGGACAGCTTCCAATGAGCAGTTCTTC. Residues: CSAHSPGTASNEQFF. This chain links TRBV20-1 with TRBJ2-1; TRBD1 matches at 7 bases. V lost 5 bases, J lost 6 bases, and 13 bases stayed unmatched. Germline-derived CDR1 and CDR2 are DFQATT and SNEGSKA (reference sequence). The CDR3 spans 15 residues.

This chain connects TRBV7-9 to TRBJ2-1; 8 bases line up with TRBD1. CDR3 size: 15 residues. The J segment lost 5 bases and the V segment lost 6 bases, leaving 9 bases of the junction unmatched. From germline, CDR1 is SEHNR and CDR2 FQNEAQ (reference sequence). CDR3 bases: TGTGCCAGCAGTTCCCGGACAGGGATGGACAATGAGCAGTTCTTC. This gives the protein CASSSRTGMDNEQFF.

CDR3 protein: CASARSEAFF. The CDR3 DNA is TGTGCCAGCGCGCGGAGTGAAGCTTTCTTT. The chain has TRBV6-1 and TRBJ1-1; D uncertain. Trimming cost V 8 bases and J 7 bases, with 8 bases left between them. Germline lookup yields CDR1 MNHNS and CDR2 SASEGT. The CDR3 extends over 10 amino acids.

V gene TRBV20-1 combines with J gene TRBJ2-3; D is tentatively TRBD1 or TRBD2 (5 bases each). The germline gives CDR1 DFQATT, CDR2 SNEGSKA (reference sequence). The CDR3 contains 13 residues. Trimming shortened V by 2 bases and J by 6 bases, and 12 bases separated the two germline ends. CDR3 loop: CSARWGWRDTQYF. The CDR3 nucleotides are TGCAGTGCTAGATGGGGGTGGCGTGATACGCAGTATTTT.

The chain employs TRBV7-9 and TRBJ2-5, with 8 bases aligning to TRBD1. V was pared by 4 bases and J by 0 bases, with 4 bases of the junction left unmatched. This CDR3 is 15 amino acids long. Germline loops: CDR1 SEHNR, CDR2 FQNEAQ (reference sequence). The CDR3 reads CASSSMDRDQETQYF. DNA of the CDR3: TGTGCCAGCAGCTCAATGGACAGGGACCAAGAGACCCAGTACTTC.

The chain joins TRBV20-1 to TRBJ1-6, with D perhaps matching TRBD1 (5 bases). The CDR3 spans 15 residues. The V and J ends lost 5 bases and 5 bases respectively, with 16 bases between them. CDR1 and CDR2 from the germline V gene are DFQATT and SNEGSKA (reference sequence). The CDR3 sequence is CSAWDAAPDNSPLHF. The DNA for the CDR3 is TGCAGTGCTTGGGACGCCGCTCCGGATAATTCACCCCTCCACTTT.

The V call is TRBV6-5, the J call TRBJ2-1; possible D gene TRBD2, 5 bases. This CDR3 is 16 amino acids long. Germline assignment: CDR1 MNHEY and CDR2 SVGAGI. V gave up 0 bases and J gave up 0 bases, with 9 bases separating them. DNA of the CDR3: TGTGCCAGCAGTTACTCAACGGGAAGCTCCTACAATGAGCAGTTCTTC. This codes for CASSYSTGSSYNEQFF.

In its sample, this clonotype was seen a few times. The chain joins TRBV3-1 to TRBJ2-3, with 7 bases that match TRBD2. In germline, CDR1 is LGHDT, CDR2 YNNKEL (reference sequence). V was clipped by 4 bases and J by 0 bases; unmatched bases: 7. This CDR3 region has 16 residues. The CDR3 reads CASSPIPSGSTDTQYF. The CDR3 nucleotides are TGTGCCAGCAGCCCCATCCCTAGCGGTAGCACAGATACGCAGTATTTT.

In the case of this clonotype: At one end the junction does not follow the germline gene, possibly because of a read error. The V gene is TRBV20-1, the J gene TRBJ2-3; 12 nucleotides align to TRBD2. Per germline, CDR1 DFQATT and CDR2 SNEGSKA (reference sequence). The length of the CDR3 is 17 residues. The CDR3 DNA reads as TGCAGTGCTATCCGCCTAGCGGGAGGGCCCAGCAAAGATACGCAGTATTTT. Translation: CSAIRLAGGPSKDTQYF.